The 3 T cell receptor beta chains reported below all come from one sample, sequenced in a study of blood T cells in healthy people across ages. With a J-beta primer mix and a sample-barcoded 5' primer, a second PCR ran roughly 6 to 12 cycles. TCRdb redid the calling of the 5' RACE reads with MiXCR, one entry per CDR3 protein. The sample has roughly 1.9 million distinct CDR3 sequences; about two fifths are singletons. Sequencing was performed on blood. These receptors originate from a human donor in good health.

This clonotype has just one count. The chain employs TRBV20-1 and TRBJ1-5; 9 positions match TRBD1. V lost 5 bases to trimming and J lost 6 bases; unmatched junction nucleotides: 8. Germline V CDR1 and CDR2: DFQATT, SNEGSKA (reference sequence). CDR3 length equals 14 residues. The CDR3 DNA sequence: TGCAGTGCTCCGGACAGGGGAGGTGGTCAGCCCCAGCATTTT. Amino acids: CSAPDRGGGQPQHF.

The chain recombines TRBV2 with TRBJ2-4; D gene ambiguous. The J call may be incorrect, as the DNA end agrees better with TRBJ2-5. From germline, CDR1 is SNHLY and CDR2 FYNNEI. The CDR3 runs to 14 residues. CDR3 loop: CASSQGSSLQTQYF. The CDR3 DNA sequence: TGTGCCAGCAGCCAAGGCTCTAGTCTCCAGACCCAGTACTTC.

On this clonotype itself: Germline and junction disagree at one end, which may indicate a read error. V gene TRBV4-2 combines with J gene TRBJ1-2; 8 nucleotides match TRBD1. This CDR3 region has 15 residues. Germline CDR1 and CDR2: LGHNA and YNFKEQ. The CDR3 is CASSLTTGGNYGHTF. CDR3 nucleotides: TGTGCCAGCAGCCTAACAACAGGGGGAAACTATGGCCACACCTTC.